Only one count was recorded for the clone carrying this TCR beta chain. Its antigen is currently unknown. The sample originates from a study of lymphopenia after photon versus proton radiotherapy. General study points: Larger post-nadir TCR diversity loss correlated inversely with survival in deceased patients. Photon-treated patients lost naive T cells and TCR diversity; proton-treated stayed stable. After lymphocyte nadir, photon-treated repertoires showed oligoclonal expansion, especially CD8+ Temra.

Clones were read by immunoSEQ multiplex PCR, and TCRdb kept only the in-frame ones, dropping some. The data hold around 15,000 clones, with about 88% observed a single time. In germline, CDR1 is SGHDN, CDR2 FVKESK. V was clipped by 1 base and J by 4 bases; unmatched bases: 1. The CDR3 length is 15 residues. The V gene is TRBV14, the J gene TRBJ2-1; 10 positions match TRBD1. The receptor was derived from a woman aged 60 to 75 with cholangiocarcinoma. Some clones in this sample may be carry-over from other donors' samples. Sequencing was performed on peripheral blood, taken from a patient treated with proton-based radiotherapy. This CDR3 is CASSQGQGAYNEQFF. In DNA, the CDR3 is TGTGCCAGCAGCCAAGGACAGGGGGCTTACAATGAGCAGTTCTTC.